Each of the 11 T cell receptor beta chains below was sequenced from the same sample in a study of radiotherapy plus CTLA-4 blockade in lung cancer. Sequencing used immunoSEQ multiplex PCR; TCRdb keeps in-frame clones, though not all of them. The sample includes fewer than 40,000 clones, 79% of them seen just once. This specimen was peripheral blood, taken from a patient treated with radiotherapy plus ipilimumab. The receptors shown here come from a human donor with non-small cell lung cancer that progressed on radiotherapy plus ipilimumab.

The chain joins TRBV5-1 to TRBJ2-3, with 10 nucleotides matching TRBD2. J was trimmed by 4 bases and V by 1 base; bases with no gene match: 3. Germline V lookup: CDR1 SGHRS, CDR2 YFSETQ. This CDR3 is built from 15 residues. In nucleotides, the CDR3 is TGCGCCAGCAGCTTGAGCGGGGGGGGTGCAGATACGCAGTATTTT. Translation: CASSLSGGGADTQYF.

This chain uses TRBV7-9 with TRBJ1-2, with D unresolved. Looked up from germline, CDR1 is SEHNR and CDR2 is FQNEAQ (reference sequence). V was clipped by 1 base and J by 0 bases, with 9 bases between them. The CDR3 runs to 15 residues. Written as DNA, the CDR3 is TGTGCCAGCAGCTTAGTTGCCGGAGCTAACTATGGCTACACCTTC. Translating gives CASSLVAGANYGYTF.

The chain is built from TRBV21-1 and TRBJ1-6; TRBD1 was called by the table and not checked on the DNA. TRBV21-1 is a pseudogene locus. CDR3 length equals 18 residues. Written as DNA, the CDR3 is TGTGCCAGCAGCAAAGCGCTTTACAGGGGAGTATTTAATTCACCCCTCCACTTT. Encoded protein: CASSKALYRGVFNSPLHF.

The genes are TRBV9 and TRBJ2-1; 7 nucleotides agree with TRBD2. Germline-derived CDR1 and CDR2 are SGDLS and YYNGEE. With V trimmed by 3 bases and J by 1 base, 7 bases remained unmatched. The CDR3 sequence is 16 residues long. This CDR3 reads CASSAYTSVSYNEQFF. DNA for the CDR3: TGTGCCAGCAGCGCATACACTAGCGTATCCTACAATGAGCAGTTCTTC.

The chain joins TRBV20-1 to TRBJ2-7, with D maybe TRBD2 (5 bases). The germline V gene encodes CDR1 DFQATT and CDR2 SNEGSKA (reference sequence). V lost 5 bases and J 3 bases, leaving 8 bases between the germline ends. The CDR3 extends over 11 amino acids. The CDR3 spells CSADGDYEQYF. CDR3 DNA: TGCAGTGCTGACGGGGACTACGAGCAGTACTTC.

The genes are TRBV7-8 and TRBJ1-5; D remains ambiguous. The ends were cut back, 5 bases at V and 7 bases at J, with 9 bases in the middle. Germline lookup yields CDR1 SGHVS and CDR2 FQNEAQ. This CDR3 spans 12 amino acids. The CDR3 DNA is TGTGCCAGCAGCAACGAGGGCCAGCCCCAGCATTTT. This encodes CASSNEGQPQHF.

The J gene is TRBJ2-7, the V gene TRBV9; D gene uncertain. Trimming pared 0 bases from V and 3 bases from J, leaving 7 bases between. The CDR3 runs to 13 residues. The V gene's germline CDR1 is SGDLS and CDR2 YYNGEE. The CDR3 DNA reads TGTGCCAGCAGCGTAGCTCCCGGCTACGAGCAGTACTTC. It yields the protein CASSVAPGYEQYF.

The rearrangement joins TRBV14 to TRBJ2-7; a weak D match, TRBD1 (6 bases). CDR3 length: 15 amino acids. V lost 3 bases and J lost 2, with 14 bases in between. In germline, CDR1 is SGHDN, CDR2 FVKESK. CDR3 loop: CASSHHRVLAYEQYF. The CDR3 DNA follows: TGTGCCAGCAGCCATCACAGGGTGCTGGCCTACGAGCAGTACTTC. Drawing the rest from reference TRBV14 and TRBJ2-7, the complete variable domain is EAGVTQFPSHSVIEKGQTVTLRCDPISGHDNLYWYRRVMGKEIKFLLHFVKESKQDESGMPNNRFLAERTGGTYSTLKVQPAELEDSGVYFCASSHHRVLAYEQYFGPGTRLTVT.

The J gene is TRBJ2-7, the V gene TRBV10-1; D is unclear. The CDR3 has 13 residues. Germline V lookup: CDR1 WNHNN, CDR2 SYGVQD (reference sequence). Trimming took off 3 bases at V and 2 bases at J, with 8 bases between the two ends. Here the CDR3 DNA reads TGCGCCAGCAGTGACCTCCCGGCCTACGAGCAGTACTTC. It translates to CASSDLPAYEQYF.

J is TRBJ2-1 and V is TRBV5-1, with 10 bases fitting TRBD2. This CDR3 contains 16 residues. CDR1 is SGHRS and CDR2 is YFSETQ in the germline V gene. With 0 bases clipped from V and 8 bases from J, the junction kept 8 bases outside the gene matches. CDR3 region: CASSLAPSGGGDEQFF. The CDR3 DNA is TGCGCCAGCAGCTTGGCCCCTAGCGGGGGTGGAGATGAGCAGTTCTTC.

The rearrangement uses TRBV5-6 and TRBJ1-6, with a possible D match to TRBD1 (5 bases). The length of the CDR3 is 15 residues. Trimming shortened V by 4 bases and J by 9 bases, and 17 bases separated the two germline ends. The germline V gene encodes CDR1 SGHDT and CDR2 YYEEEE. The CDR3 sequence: CASSLGRGLASPLHF. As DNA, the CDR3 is TGTGCCAGCAGCCTCGGTCGGGGACTAGCTTCACCCCTCCACTTT.